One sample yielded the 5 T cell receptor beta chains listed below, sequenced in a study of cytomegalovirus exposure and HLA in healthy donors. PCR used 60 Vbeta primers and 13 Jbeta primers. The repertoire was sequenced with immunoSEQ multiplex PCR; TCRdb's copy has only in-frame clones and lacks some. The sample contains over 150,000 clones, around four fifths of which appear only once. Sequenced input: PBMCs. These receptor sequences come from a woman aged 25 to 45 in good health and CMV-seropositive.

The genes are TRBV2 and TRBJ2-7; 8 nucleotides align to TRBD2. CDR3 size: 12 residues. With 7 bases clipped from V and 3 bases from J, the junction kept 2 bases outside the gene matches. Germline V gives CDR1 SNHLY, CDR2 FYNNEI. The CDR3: CASKTSGYEQYF. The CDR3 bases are TGTGCCAGCAAAACTAGCGGCTACGAGCAGTACTTC.

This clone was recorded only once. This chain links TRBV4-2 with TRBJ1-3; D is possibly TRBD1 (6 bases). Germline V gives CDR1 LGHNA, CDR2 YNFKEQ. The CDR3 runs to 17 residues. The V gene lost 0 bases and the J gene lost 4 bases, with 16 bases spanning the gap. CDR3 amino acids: CASSQEVGRGKGNTIYF. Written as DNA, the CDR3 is TGTGCCAGCAGCCAAGAGGTTGGGAGGGGGAAAGGAAACACCATATATTTT.

The chain's CDR3 is CASSSTGRGVLGTGELFF. The CDR3 nucleotides are TGTGCCAGCAGCTCGACGGGACGGGGGGTTTTAGGGACCGGGGAGCTGTTTTTT. This sequence joins TRBV7-2 and TRBJ2-2; 7 positions agree with TRBD2. Germline values: CDR1 SGHTA, CDR2 FQGNSA. The CDR3 has 18 residues. Trimming removed 4 bases from V and 5 bases from J; junction bases left unmatched: 16.

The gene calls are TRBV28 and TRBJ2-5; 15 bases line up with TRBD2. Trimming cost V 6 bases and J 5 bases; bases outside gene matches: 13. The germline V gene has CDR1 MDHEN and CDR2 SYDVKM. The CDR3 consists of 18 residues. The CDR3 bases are TGTGCCAGCAGCCCCCCTCCGGGACTAGCGGGAGGTGGTGAGACCCAGTACTTC. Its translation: CASSPPPGLAGGGETQYF.

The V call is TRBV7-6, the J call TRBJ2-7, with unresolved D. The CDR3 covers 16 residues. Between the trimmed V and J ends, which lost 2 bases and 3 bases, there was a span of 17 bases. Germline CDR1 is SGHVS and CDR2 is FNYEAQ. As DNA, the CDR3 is TGTGCCAGCAGCTTAATTCAAGGAGATGCCGTCTACGAGCAGTACTTC. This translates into CASSLIQGDAVYEQYF.